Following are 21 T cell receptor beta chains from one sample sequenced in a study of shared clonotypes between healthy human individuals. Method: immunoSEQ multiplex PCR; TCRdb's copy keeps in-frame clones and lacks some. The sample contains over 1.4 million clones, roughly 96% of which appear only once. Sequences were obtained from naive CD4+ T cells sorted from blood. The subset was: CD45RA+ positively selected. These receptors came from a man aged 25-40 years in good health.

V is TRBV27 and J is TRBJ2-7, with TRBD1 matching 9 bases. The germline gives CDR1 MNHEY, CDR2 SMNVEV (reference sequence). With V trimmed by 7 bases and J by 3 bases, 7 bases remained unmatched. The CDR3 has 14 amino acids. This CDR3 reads CASNTGQGLYEQYF. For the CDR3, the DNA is TGTGCCAGCAACACCGGACAGGGGCTCTACGAGCAGTACTTC.

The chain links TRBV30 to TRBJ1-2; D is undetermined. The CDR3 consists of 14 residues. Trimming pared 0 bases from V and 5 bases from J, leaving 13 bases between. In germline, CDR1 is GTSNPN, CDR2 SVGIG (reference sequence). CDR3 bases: TGTGCCTGGAGTGTACAGACCAGCTATTATGGCTACACCTTC. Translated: CAWSVQTSYYGYTF.

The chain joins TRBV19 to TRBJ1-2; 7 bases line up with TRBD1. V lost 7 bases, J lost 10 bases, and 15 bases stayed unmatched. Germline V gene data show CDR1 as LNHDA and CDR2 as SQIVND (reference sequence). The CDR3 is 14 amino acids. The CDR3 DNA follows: TGTGCCAGTACCTATCCCGACAGGGCTCATGCCTACACCTTC. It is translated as CASTYPDRAHAYTF.

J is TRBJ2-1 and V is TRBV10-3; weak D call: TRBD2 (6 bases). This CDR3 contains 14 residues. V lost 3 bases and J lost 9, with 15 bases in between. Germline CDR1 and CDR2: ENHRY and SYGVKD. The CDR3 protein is CAISEMLASAEQFF. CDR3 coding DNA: TGTGCCATCAGTGAAATGTTGGCTAGCGCTGAGCAGTTCTTC.

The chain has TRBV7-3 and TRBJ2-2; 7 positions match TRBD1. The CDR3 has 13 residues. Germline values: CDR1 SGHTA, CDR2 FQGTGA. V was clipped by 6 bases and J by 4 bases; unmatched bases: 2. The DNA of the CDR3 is TGTGCCAGCAGTAACAGGGGCACCGGGGAGCTGTTTTTT. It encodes CASSNRGTGELFF.

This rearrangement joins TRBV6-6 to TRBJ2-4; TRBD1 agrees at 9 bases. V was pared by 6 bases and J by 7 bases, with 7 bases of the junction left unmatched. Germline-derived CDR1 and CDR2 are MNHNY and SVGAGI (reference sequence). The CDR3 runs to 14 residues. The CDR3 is CASRTRTGANIQYF. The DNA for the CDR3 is TGTGCCAGCAGAACGCGGACAGGGGCGAACATTCAGTACTTC.

CDR3 amino acids: CASSLGSAAGRGYTF. DNA for the CDR3: TGTGCCAGCAGCTTAGGAAGCGCGGCCGGGCGTGGCTACACCTTC. The chain employs TRBV7-2 and TRBJ1-2; D not certain. Germline V gene data show CDR1 as SGHTA and CDR2 as FQGNSA. The V end lost 1 base, the J end lost 7 bases, and 16 bases lay between the germline ends. This CDR3 has 15 amino acids.

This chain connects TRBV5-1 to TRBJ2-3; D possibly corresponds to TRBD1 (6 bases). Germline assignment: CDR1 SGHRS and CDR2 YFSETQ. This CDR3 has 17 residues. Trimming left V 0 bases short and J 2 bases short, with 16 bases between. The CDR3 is CASSLGAGAPSTDTQYF. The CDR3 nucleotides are TGCGCCAGCAGCTTGGGTGCAGGGGCCCCGTCCACAGATACGCAGTATTTT.

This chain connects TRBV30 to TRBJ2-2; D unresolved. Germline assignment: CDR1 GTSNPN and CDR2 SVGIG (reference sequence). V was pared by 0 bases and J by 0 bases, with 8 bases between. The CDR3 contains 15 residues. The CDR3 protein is CAWSVTRSNTGELFF. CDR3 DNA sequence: TGTGCCTGGAGTGTAACCCGATCGAACACCGGGGAGCTGTTTTTT.

Written as DNA, the CDR3 is TGTGCCAGCAGCTTAAACTCGCGGGCCGTCACAGATACGCAGTATTTT. Translated, it gives CASSLNSRAVTDTQYF. The rearrangement uses TRBV7-3 and TRBJ2-3; possibly TRBD2 for D (5 bases). The CDR3 is made up of 16 amino acids. Germline CDR1 is SGHTA and CDR2 is FQGTGA. Trimming pared 1 base from V and 2 bases from J, leaving 13 bases between.

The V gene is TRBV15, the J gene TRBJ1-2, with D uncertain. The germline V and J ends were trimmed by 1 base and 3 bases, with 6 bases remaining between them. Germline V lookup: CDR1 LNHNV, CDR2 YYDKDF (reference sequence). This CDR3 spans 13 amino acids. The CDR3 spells CATSRGGYYGYTF. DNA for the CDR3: TGTGCCACCAGCAGAGGGGGATACTATGGCTACACCTTC.

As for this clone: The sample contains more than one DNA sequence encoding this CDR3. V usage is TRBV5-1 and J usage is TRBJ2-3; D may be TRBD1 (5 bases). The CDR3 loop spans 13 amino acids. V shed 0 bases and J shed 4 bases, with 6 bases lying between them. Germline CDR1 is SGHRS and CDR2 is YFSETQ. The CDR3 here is CASSLVGADTQYF. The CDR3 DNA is TGCGCCAGCAGCTTGGTAGGGGCAGATACGCAGTATTTT.

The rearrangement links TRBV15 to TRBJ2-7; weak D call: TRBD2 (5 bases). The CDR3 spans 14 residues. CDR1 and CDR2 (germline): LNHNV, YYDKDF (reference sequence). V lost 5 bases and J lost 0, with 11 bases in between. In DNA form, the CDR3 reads TGTGCCACCAGCCTCGCCGGGAACTCCTACGAGCAGTACTTC. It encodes CATSLAGNSYEQYF.

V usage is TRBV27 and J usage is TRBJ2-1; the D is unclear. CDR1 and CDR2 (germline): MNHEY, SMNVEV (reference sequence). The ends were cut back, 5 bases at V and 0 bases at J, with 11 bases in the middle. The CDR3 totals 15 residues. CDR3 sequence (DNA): TGTGCCAGCAGTCCTTCGCCGAGCTCCTACAATGAGCAGTTCTTC. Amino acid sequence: CASSPSPSSYNEQFF.

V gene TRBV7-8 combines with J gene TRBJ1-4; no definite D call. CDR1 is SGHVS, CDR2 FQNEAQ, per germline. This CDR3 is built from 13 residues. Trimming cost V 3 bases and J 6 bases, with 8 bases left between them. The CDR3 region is CASSFGLYEKLFF. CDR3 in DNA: TGTGCCAGCAGCTTCGGATTGTATGAAAAACTGTTTTTT.

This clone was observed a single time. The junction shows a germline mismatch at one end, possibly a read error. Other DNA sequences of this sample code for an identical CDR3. The chain's CDR3 is CASSLSTNYGYTF. The CDR3, as DNA: TGTGCCAGCAGTTTAAGCACTAACTATGGCTACACCTTT. V is TRBV28 and J is TRBJ1-2; D gene ambiguous. CDR1 MDHEN and CDR2 SYDVKM come from the germline V gene. The CDR3 is made up of 13 amino acids.

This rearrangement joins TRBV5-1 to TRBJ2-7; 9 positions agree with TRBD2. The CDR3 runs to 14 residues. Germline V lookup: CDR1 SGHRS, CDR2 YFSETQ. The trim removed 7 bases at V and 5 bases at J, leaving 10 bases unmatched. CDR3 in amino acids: CASRILAGLDEQYF. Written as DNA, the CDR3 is TGCGCCAGCCGGATTCTAGCGGGACTTGACGAGCAGTACTTC.

This CDR3 reads CASGVFYEQYF. CDR3 bases: TGTGCCAGTGGGGTCTTCTACGAGCAGTACTTC. The chain uses TRBV7-9 and TRBJ2-7; D remains unclear. The CDR3 loop spans 11 amino acids. The V and J ends lost 9 bases and 3 bases respectively, with 9 bases between them. Germline values: CDR1 SEHNR, CDR2 FQNEAQ (reference sequence).

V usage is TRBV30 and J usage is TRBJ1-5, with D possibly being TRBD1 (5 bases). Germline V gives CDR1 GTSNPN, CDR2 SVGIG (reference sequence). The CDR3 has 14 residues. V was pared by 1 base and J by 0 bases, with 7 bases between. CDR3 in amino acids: CAWSADTSNQPQHF. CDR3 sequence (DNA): TGTGCCTGGAGTGCGGACACTAGCAATCAGCCCCAGCATTTT.

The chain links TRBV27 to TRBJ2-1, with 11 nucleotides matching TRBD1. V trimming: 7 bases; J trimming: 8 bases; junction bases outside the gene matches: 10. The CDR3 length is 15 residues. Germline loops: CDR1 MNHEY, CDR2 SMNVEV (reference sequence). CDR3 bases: TGTGCCAGCACGAATCGGGACAGGGGGACGGATGAGCAGTTCTTC. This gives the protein CASTNRDRGTDEQFF.

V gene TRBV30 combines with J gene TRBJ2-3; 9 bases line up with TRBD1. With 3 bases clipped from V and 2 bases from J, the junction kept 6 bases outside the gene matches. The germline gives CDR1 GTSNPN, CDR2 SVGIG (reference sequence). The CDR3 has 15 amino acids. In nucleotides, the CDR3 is TGTGCCTGGAGGAGACAGGGGGTTACCACAGATACGCAGTATTTT. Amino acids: CAWRRQGVTTDTQYF.